The source of this TCR beta chain is a study of blood T cell repertoires in COVID-19. Study overall: Some COVID-19 samples were acute and others convalescent; all came from the United States, Italy and Spain. PBMCs, B-cell-depleted T cells, or T cells provided the cDNA or gDNA that made up the material.

Per the authors' pipeline: Amplification of reference gene primers provided the estimated nucleated cell counts. TCRdb's table, derived via immunoSEQ multiplex PCR, lists solely in-frame clones and lacks some. The V and J calls and clone size are taken from that table; D and trimming were inferred from the DNA. Counted here are 77,000 or so clones, around 76% occurring once; the ten biggest clones make up 28%. Trimming cost V 4 bases and J 5 bases; bases outside gene matches: 2. This CDR3 comprises 13 residues. The germline V gene encodes CDR1 LNHDA and CDR2 SQIVND (reference sequence). Material for sequencing was peripheral blood. The chain combines TRBV19 with TRBJ2-7; 10 bases agree with TRBD1. This TCR derives from a woman aged 80 or older with active or convalescent COVID-19. The CDR3 here is CASSRDRGDEQYF. CDR3 DNA: TGTGCCAGTAGTAGGGACAGGGGAGACGAGCAGTACTTC.